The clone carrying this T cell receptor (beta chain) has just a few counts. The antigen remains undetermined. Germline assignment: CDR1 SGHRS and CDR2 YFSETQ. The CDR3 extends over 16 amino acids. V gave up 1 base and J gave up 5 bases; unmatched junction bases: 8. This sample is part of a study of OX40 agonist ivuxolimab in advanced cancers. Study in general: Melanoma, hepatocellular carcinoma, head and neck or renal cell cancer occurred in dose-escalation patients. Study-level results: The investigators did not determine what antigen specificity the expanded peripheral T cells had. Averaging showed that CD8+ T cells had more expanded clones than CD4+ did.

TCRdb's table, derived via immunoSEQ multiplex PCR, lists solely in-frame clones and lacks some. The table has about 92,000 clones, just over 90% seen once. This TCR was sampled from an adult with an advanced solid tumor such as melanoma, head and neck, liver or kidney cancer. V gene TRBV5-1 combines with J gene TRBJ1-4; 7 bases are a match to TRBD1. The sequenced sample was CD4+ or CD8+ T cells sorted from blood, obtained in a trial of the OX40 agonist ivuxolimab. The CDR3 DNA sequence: TGCGCCAGCAGCTTGCCGCGCATGACAGGGAATGAAAAACTGTTTTTT. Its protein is CASSLPRMTGNEKLFF.